This T cell receptor (beta chain) was sequenced for a study of T cell responses to AZD1222 COVID-19 vaccine. Study-level findings and limits: Spike-wide coverage was observed for vaccine-associated CD4 TCRs, with dominant responses at 160-218 and 743-854. Most donors were white British, females outnumbered males, and clonal diversity was possibly underestimated.

V was clipped by 0 bases and J by 2 bases; unmatched bases: 9. Germline V gene lookup returns CDR1 LGHNA and CDR2 YNFKEQ. CDR3 size: 17 residues. Sequencing was performed with immunoSEQ multiplex PCR; in TCRdb, only in-frame clones are kept and a portion is missing. The table shows about 86,000 clones, with about 78% occurring only once. In regard to this clone: The antigen remains unidentified.

Sequencing was performed on peripheral blood, taken on day 0 of AZD1222 vaccination. This sequence originates from an adult in good health. V gene TRBV4-2 combines with J gene TRBJ1-2; 7 bases are shared with TRBD1. The chain's CDR3 is CASSQDQATGMNYGYTF. CDR3 coding DNA: TGTGCCAGCAGCCAAGATCAGGCGACAGGGATGAACTATGGCTACACCTTC.